One sample yielded the 32 T cell receptor beta chains listed below, sequenced in a study of Ad26.COV2.S vaccination and SARS-CoV-2 variants. Treatment described: 19 received Ad26.COV2.S at low or high dose, single or two shots; five or six received placebo; per-sample allocation not given. Material that was analyzed had been drawn on day 63 after the first vaccine or placebo injection. Sequencing used immunoSEQ multiplex PCR; TCRdb keeps in-frame clones, though not all of them. The data hold over 400,000 clones, with less than 95% observed a single time. Sample: peripheral blood, taken in a trial of Ad26.COV2.S vaccine versus placebo. All receptors come from a person aged 18-60 years who received the Ad26.COV2.S COVID-19 vaccine or a placebo.

The rearrangement joins TRBV9 to TRBJ1-1; no clear D gene. CDR3 length equals 14 residues. V dropped 0 bases and J dropped 0 bases, with 6 bases sitting between them. CDR1 SGDLS and CDR2 YYNGEE come from the germline V gene. The CDR3 DNA reads as TGTGCCAGCAGCGTAGAAGGGATGAACACTGAAGCTTTCTTT. Encoded protein: CASSVEGMNTEAFF. Complete variable domain (other parts from reference TRBV9 and TRBJ1-1): DSGVTQTPKHLITATGQRVTLRCSPRSGDLSVYWYQQSLDQGLQFLIQYYNGEERAKGNILERFSAQQFPDLHSELNLSSLELGDSALYFCASSVEGMNTEAFFGQGTRLTVV.

The chain employs TRBV2 and TRBJ2-2; 9 nucleotides line up with TRBD1. The CDR3 is made up of 15 amino acids. Germline V gene sequence: CDR1 SNHLY, CDR2 FYNNEI. V was pared by 5 bases and J by 8 bases, with 9 bases of the junction left unmatched. CDR3 sequence reads: CASSSGTGKWGELFF. DNA for the CDR3: TGTGCCAGCAGTTCCGGGACAGGGAAATGGGGGGAGCTGTTTTTT.

This chain links TRBV6-6 with TRBJ1-4, with a tentative D call TRBD1 (6 bases). Trimming removed 5 bases from V and 7 bases from J, with 14 bases in between. This CDR3 has 14 residues. The germline V gene encodes CDR1 MNHNY and CDR2 SVGAGI (reference sequence). The CDR3 nucleotides read TGTGCCAGCAGTAGAAACAGGGTTGGTGAAAAACTGTTTTTT. Protein: CASSRNRVGEKLFF.

This clone has just a few counts. The chain employs TRBV21-1 and TRBJ2-7; TRBD2 is the table's D call, not checked against the DNA. TRBV21-1 is annotated as a pseudogene. This CDR3 spans 17 amino acids. The CDR3 bases are TGTGCCAGCAGCAAAGCGCTAACGGGAGGGAATAGCTACGAGCAGTACTTC. This translates into CASSKALTGGNSYEQYF.

V usage is TRBV28 and J usage is TRBJ2-1; D assignment may be TRBD1 or TRBD2 (5 bases each). Germline V gene data show CDR1 as MDHEN and CDR2 as SYDVKM. Trimming removed 1 base from V and 7 bases from J, with 20 bases in between. The CDR3 runs 17 residues. This CDR3 reads CASSLFFRAIRGNEQFF. As DNA, the CDR3 is TGTGCCAGCAGTTTATTCTTCAGGGCTATCCGAGGGAATGAGCAGTTCTTC.

The V call is TRBV6-1, the J call TRBJ2-7, with 8 positions matching TRBD1. This CDR3 comprises 14 residues. Germline V gives CDR1 MNHNS, CDR2 SASEGT. Trimming took 2 bases from V and 1 from J; bases not matched to a gene: 1. CDR3 DNA: TGTGCCAGCAGTGAAACAGGGGGGTCCTACGAGCAGTACTTC. Translation: CASSETGGSYEQYF.

This clone was seen only a few times. The CDR3: CASGLAGGTGELFF. The CDR3 coding sequence is TGTGCCAGCGGACTAGCGGGAGGCACCGGGGAGCTGTTTTTT. The V gene is TRBV2, the J gene TRBJ2-2, with 14 bases lining up with TRBD2. The CDR3 contains 14 residues. Germline V gives CDR1 SNHLY, CDR2 FYNNEI. V lost 8 bases to trimming and J lost 4 bases; unmatched junction nucleotides: 0.

The gene calls are TRBV5-5 and TRBJ2-5, with TRBD2 as a possible D gene (7 bases). Trimming left V 3 bases short and J 1 base short, with 13 bases between. Germline V gives CDR1 SGHKS, CDR2 YYEKEE (reference sequence). CDR3 length: 15 amino acids. CDR3 coding DNA: TGTGCCAGCAGCTGGGGGGGCGGCAGCCAAGAGACCCAGTACTTC. It yields the protein CASSWGGGSQETQYF.

This chain links TRBV30 with TRBJ1-5, with no clear D. The germline V gene has CDR1 GTSNPN and CDR2 SVGIG (reference sequence). Trimming shortened V by 5 bases and J by 4 bases, and 9 bases separated the two germline ends. CDR3 size: 12 residues. CDR3 amino acids: CAWGLGNQPQHF. The CDR3 nucleotides are TGTGCCTGGGGACTTGGAAATCAGCCCCAGCATTTT.

The CDR3 nucleotides read TGTGCCAGCAGCTCCGGTGATGGACGAGGGGGCTCCTACAATGAGCAGTTCTTC. It encodes CASSSGDGRGGSYNEQFF. The genes are TRBV7-9 and TRBJ2-1, with D possibly TRBD1 on 6 matching bases. From germline, CDR1 is SEHNR and CDR2 FQNEAQ (reference sequence). Trimming removed 4 bases from V and 0 bases from J, with 19 bases in between. The CDR3 is 18 residues long. Combining the CDR3 with reference TRBV7-9 and TRBJ2-1 gives the whole variable domain DTGVSQNPRHKITKRGQNVTFRCDPISEHNRLYWYRQTLGQGPEFLTYFQNEAQLEKSRLLSDRFSAERPKGSFSTLEIQRTEQGDSAMYLCASSSGDGRGGSYNEQFFGPGTRLTVL.

The chain recombines TRBV27 with TRBJ2-5; D gene unclear. Per germline, CDR1 MNHEY and CDR2 SMNVEV (reference sequence). The CDR3 has 14 residues. The V gene lost 3 bases and the J gene lost 7 bases, with 15 bases spanning the gap. CDR3 DNA: TGTGCCAGCAGTTTGGACGGTCCCCCCGGGACCCAGTACTTC. It translates to CASSLDGPPGTQYF.

In nucleotides, the CDR3 is TGTGCCAGCAGCTCATTGGGGCAGGTTGGCGCAGATACGCAGTATTTT. Protein sequence: CASSSLGQVGADTQYF. The chain employs TRBV7-3 and TRBJ2-3, with D perhaps matching TRBD1 (5 bases). Per germline, CDR1 SGHTA and CDR2 FQGTGA. The V end was cut by 4 bases, the J end by 4 bases, with 18 bases between. There are 16 residues in the CDR3.

V is TRBV19 and J is TRBJ1-1; no reliable D call. The CDR3 is made up of 14 amino acids. The V and J ends lost 7 bases and 2 bases respectively, with 14 bases between them. From germline, CDR1 is LNHDA and CDR2 SQIVND (reference sequence). The CDR3 loop reads CASTFGPGNTEAFF. CDR3 coding DNA: TGTGCCAGTACTTTTGGGCCCGGAAACACTGAAGCTTTCTTT.

The V and J genes are TRBV14 and TRBJ2-7; D not certain. The CDR3 has 13 residues. Trimming left V 6 bases short and J 1 base short, with 10 bases between. Germline V lookup: CDR1 SGHDN, CDR2 FVKESK. CDR3 region: CASRISGSYEQYF. CDR3 DNA: TGTGCCAGCAGAATTTCAGGTTCCTACGAGCAGTACTTC.

V usage is TRBV15 and J usage is TRBJ1-6, with D possibly matching TRBD1 (5 bases). The CDR3 is made up of 18 amino acids. Trimming removed 0 bases from V and 9 bases from J, with 21 bases in between. Looked up from germline, CDR1 is LNHNV and CDR2 is YYDKDF (reference sequence). CDR3 in amino acids: CATSRDLGRQGSVSPLHF. The DNA for the CDR3 is TGTGCCACCAGCAGAGATCTAGGTCGGCAGGGATCCGTTTCACCCCTCCACTTT.

A remark on this clone: The same CDR3 also results from other DNA sequences found in this sample. The CDR3 DNA sequence: TGTGCCAGCTCACCCGGCCAGGGTAACACTGAAGCTTTCTTT. Translated, it gives CASSPGQGNTEAFF. The rearrangement uses TRBV18 and TRBJ1-1; a possible D gene is TRBD1 (5 bases). The germline gives CDR1 KGHSH, CDR2 LQKENI. Trimming removed 3 bases at V and 2 bases at J, with 10 bases between. This CDR3 is built from 14 residues.

In its sample, this clone was seen once. This sequence joins TRBV12-3 or TRBV12-4 and TRBJ2-5, with 9 positions matching TRBD1. The CDR3 runs 13 residues. Trimming took 8 bases from V and 5 from J; bases not matched to a gene: 6. The CDR3 region is CASQQTGGETQYF. CDR3 in DNA: TGTGCCAGCCAGCAGACAGGGGGGGAGACCCAGTACTTC.

This sequence joins TRBV7-6 and TRBJ2-1, with 8 bases that match TRBD2. Losses at the gene ends were 5 bases for V and 7 bases for J; bases not matched to a gene: 10. Germline lookup yields CDR1 SGHVS and CDR2 FNYEAQ. The CDR3 runs 15 residues. CDR3 amino acids: CASSLTSESRNEQFF. In DNA form, the CDR3 reads TGTGCCAGCAGCCTGACTAGCGAGAGTAGAAATGAGCAGTTCTTC.

This chain's CDR3 is CATSRENSGETQYF. In DNA form, the CDR3 reads TGTGCCACCAGCAGAGAAAACTCCGGGGAGACCCAGTACTTC. The rearrangement links TRBV15 to TRBJ2-5, with D unresolved. The CDR3 extends over 14 amino acids. Between the trimmed V and J ends, which lost 0 bases and 5 bases, there was a span of 10 bases. The germline V gene has CDR1 LNHNV and CDR2 YYDKDF (reference sequence).

This clone was observed a few times. The rearrangement links TRBV4-3 to TRBJ2-2, with D uncertain. This CDR3 spans 13 amino acids. CDR1 and CDR2 from the germline V gene are LGHNA and YSLEER. Trimming shortened V by 3 bases and J by 4 bases, and 6 bases separated the two germline ends. The CDR3 DNA reads TGCGCCAGCAGCCATCGGCCCACCGGGGAGCTGTTTTTT. Protein sequence: CASSHRPTGELFF.

This chain joins TRBV6-5 and TRBJ1-1, with D possibly matching TRBD1 (6 bases). The CDR3 extends over 15 amino acids. Trimming removed 4 bases from V and 1 base from J, with 13 bases in between. Germline values: CDR1 MNHEY, CDR2 SVGAGI. The CDR3 nucleotides read TGTGCCAGCAGTTCCCTCCCGACAGGGAACACTGAAGCTTTCTTT. It translates to CASSSLPTGNTEAFF.

The CDR3 sequence: CASSEVETSRGKNIQYF. Written as DNA, the CDR3 is TGTGCCAGCAGTGAAGTAGAGACTAGCAGGGGCAAAAACATTCAGTACTTC. The chain recombines TRBV2 with TRBJ2-4; TRBD2 might be the D (7 bases). The germline V gene has CDR1 SNHLY and CDR2 FYNNEI. This CDR3 spans 17 amino acids. V gave up 1 base and J gave up 3 bases, with 16 bases separating them. Complete variable domain (other parts from reference TRBV2 and TRBJ2-4): EPEVTQTPSHQVTQMGQEVILRCVPISNHLYFYWYRQILGQKVEFLVSFYNNEISEKSEIFDDQFSVERPDGSNFTLKIRSTKLEDSAMYFCASSEVETSRGKNIQYFGAGTRLSVL.

Details on this clone: Distinct nucleotide sequences in the sample also encode this CDR3. The V and J genes are TRBV5-1 and TRBJ1-2; 8 bases agree with TRBD1. The germline gives CDR1 SGHRS, CDR2 YFSETQ. The CDR3 totals 14 residues. Trimming removed 4 bases from V and 3 bases from J; junction bases left unmatched: 5. The CDR3 DNA sequence: TGCGCCAGCAGCCCCGGACAGGGTGACTATGGCTACACCTTC. Its translation is CASSPGQGDYGYTF.

The chain combines TRBV5-4 with TRBJ2-1; 7 bases map to TRBD1. Germline CDR1 and CDR2: SGHNT and YYREEE (reference sequence). The length of the CDR3 is 15 residues. J was trimmed by 6 bases and V by 0 bases; bases with no gene match: 6. CDR3 loop: CASSLDRGRFNEQFF. The CDR3 DNA reads as TGTGCCAGCAGCTTGGACAGGGGAAGGTTCAATGAGCAGTTCTTC.

The genes are TRBV29-1 and TRBJ2-2; 8 bases match TRBD1. From germline, CDR1 is SQVTM and CDR2 ANQGSEA. J gave up 0 bases and V 4 bases, and 1 base lay outside the gene matches. The CDR3 contains 14 residues. For the CDR3, the DNA is TGCAGCGTTGGGGACAGGCCGAACACCGGGGAGCTGTTTTTT. Residues: CSVGDRPNTGELFF.

J is TRBJ2-3 and V is TRBV7-3; 9 nucleotides match TRBD1. Germline loops: CDR1 SGHTA, CDR2 FQGTGA. V shed 5 bases and J 4 bases; nucleotides not matched to a gene: 4. This CDR3 has 14 residues. CDR3 loop: CASSAQGAADTQYF. The CDR3 region has the DNA TGTGCCAGCAGCGCACAGGGGGCCGCAGATACGCAGTATTTT.

The V gene is TRBV27, the J gene TRBJ1-2; no clear D. Trimming took off 4 bases at V and 4 bases at J, with 16 bases between the two ends. The length of the CDR3 is 15 residues. Germline CDR1 reads MNHEY; CDR2 reads SMNVEV (reference sequence). This CDR3 is CASSSPSLGFYGYTF. CDR3 coding DNA: TGTGCCAGCAGTTCCCCTTCGTTAGGGTTCTATGGCTACACCTTC.

The chain is built from TRBV3-1 (or the pseudogene TRBV3-2) and TRBJ2-7; possible D gene TRBD2, 6 bases. The CDR3 consists of 13 residues. CDR1 LGHDT and CDR2 YNNKEL come from the germline V gene (reference sequence). The germline V and J ends were trimmed by 2 bases and 7 bases, with 12 bases remaining between them. CDR3 residues: CASSQRDFLEQYF. DNA for the CDR3: TGTGCCAGCAGCCAACGGGACTTCCTGGAGCAGTACTTC.

V is TRBV18 and J is TRBJ2-3; D uncertain. Germline CDR1 and CDR2: KGHSH and LQKENI. The CDR3 contains 12 residues. Deletions cut 3 bases from V and 6 bases from J, with 7 bases between. This chain's CDR3 is CASSPQRDTQYF. The CDR3 bases are TGTGCCAGCTCACCGCAAAGGGATACGCAGTATTTT.

This clone was recorded only once. The rearrangement joins TRBV5-1 to TRBJ2-2, with TRBD2 as a possible D gene (6 bases). This CDR3 has 15 residues. Trimming removed 4 bases at V and 5 bases at J, with 15 bases between. In germline, CDR1 is SGHRS, CDR2 YFSETQ. CDR3 region: CASSEAVGGTGELFF. The DNA for the CDR3 is TGCGCCAGCAGCGAGGCAGTTGGGGGGACCGGGGAGCTGTTTTTT.

This clone was observed a single time. The chain has TRBV7-3 and TRBJ2-2; TRBD1 aligns across 8 bases. Germline CDR1 is SGHTA and CDR2 is FQGTGA. J lost 0 bases, V lost 5 bases, and 5 bases had no gene match. The CDR3 sequence is 16 residues long. The CDR3 protein is CASSPSDRANTGELFF. The CDR3, as DNA: TGTGCCAGCAGCCCCTCGGACAGGGCGAACACCGGGGAGCTGTTTTTT.

Only one count was recorded for this clone. The CDR3 here is CASSLNRDRANTGELFF. The CDR3, as DNA: TGTGCCAGCAGCTTAAACCGGGACAGGGCTAACACCGGGGAGCTGTTTTTT. The V and J genes are TRBV11-2 and TRBJ2-2, with TRBD1 identical over 9 bases. The junction had 6 bases not matched to a gene; V was cut back by 2 bases and J by 2 bases. This CDR3 has 17 residues. Looked up from germline, CDR1 is SGHAT and CDR2 is FQNNGV.